This TCR beta chain originates from a study of technical replicates of blood from several donors. Libraries were prepared by immunoSEQ multiplex PCR; TCRdb keeps only in-frame clonotypes and omits some of them. The sample records fewer than 110,000 clones, just over 95% being singletons. The origin of this receptor is a human donor in good health. The source material was T cells isolated from PBMCs.

CDR3 region: CASKAGRDYNQPQHF. In DNA, the CDR3 is TGTGCCAGCAAAGCAGGCAGGGACTACAATCAGCCCCAGCATTTT. This sequence joins TRBV6-5 and TRBJ1-5; D is possibly TRBD1 (5 bases). The CDR3 sequence is 15 residues long. Germline V gene data show CDR1 as MNHEY and CDR2 as SVGAGI. Trimming pared 7 bases from V and 3 bases from J, leaving 16 bases between.